This passage covers 4 T cell receptor beta chains from one sample sequenced in a study of Ad26.COV2.S vaccination and SARS-CoV-2 variants. Libraries were prepared by immunoSEQ multiplex PCR; TCRdb keeps only in-frame clonotypes and omits some of them. The sample holds about 330,000 clones, 75% to 90% seen once. As for treatment: about 20 received Ad26.COV2.S at low or high dose, single or two shots; 5 received placebo; per-sample allocation not given. Day 63 following the first vaccine or placebo injection was when the samples were taken. Sample: peripheral blood, taken in a trial of Ad26.COV2.S vaccine versus placebo. The source is a person between 18 and 65 years old who received the Ad26.COV2.S COVID-19 vaccine or a placebo.

The J gene is TRBJ1-1, the V gene TRBV20-1; the D is unclear. With 3 bases removed from V and 1 base from J, the gap between germline ends came to 6 bases. This CDR3 is built from 12 residues. CDR1 and CDR2 (germline): DFQATT, SNEGSKA (reference sequence). The CDR3 DNA reads TGCAGTGCTAGTATGGGGAACACTGAAGCTTTCTTT. It specifies CSASMGNTEAFF.

The J gene is TRBJ1-1, the V gene TRBV28; D not certain. The germline gives CDR1 MDHEN, CDR2 SYDVKM. This CDR3 comprises 14 residues. V was cut by 3 bases and J by 1 base, with 9 bases left in between. In nucleotides, the CDR3 is TGTGCCAGCAGTTTGATAGGGAAGAACACTGAAGCTTTCTTT. Protein: CASSLIGKNTEAFF.

The V call is TRBV29-1, the J call TRBJ1-2; the D gene is possibly TRBD1 (5 bases). The CDR3 is made up of 14 amino acids. Germline V gene lookup returns CDR1 SQVTM and CDR2 ANQGSEA. V was clipped by 1 base and J by 8 bases, with 17 bases between them. CDR3: CSVEGPPGVNGYTF. The DNA of the CDR3 is TGCAGCGTTGAAGGGCCACCGGGGGTGAACGGCTACACCTTC. Full variable domain (rest looked up from reference TRBV29-1 and TRBJ1-2): SAVISQKPSRDICQRGTSLTIQCQVDSQVTMMFWYRQQPGQSLTLIATANQGSEATYESGFVIDKFPISRPNLTFSTLTVSNMSPEDSSIYLCSVEGPPGVNGYTFGSGTRLTVV.

The chain combines TRBV7-2 with TRBJ2-7, with 7 bases lining up with TRBD2. The V gene's germline CDR1 is SGHTA and CDR2 FQGNSA. V was pared by 3 bases and J by 0 bases, with 11 bases of the junction left unmatched. The CDR3 totals 17 residues. The CDR3: CASSFPLSGDSSYEQYF. In DNA form, the CDR3 reads TGTGCCAGCAGCTTCCCCCTCAGCGGGGATTCCTCCTACGAGCAGTACTTC.